This TCR beta chain was found in a study of T-cell reconstitution after alpha-beta-depleted transplantation in children. V gave up 3 bases and J gave up 3 bases; unmatched junction bases: 2. The CDR3 spans 14 residues. CDR1 and CDR2 from the germline V gene are SGDLS and YYNGEE. For TCRbeta, the library was prepared with unique molecular identifiers. A single record per CDR3 protein comes from TCRdb applying MiXCR to the PCR reads. This table has hundreds of thousands of distinct CDR3 sequences, roughly 15% appearing once. The sample consisted of PBMCs from the stem cell graft donor, taken from the stem cell graft. The chain couples TRBV9 to TRBJ2-5, with 10 bases identical to TRBD1. The sequence derives from a human donor who donated a stem cell graft to a child with acute myeloid leukemia. Here the CDR3 DNA reads TGTGCCAGCAGCGCCGGACAGGGGGAAGAGACCCAGTACTTC. It translates to CASSAGQGEETQYF.